What follows are 10 T cell receptor beta chains derived from one specimen sequenced in a study of shared clonotypes between healthy human individuals. Method: immunoSEQ multiplex PCR; TCRdb's copy keeps in-frame clones and lacks some. The sample includes under 700,000 clones, about 95% of them seen just once. CD8 cells classed as naive were CD45RO-negative and positively selected for CCR7, excluding terminally differentiated effector memory CD45RA+ cells. Material: naive CD8+ T cells sorted from blood. Receptors originate from a woman in her 30s in good health.

The rearrangement uses TRBV28 and TRBJ2-7; possibly TRBD2 for D (6 bases). V lost 6 bases and J 2 bases, leaving 11 bases between the germline ends. Germline lookup yields CDR1 MDHEN and CDR2 SYDVKM. The CDR3 runs 13 residues. The CDR3 coding sequence is TGTGCCAGCAGATGGAGGGGTACCTACGAGCAGTACTTC. Its protein product is CASRWRGTYEQYF.

V and J are TRBV27 and TRBJ1-5; maybe TRBD1 (6 bases). Trimming pared 8 bases from V and 7 bases from J, leaving 18 bases between. The V gene's germline CDR1 is MNHEY and CDR2 SMNVEV (reference sequence). This CDR3 comprises 14 residues. CDR3 residues: CASRSGAQSQPQHF. The CDR3 DNA follows: TGTGCCAGCCGATCAGGGGCTCAGAGCCAGCCCCAGCATTTT.

This clone was observed once. This CDR3 is CASSPSGRGTGELFF. CDR3 nucleotide sequence: TGTGCCAGCAGCCCTAGCGGGAGAGGAACCGGGGAGCTGTTTTTT. The chain joins TRBV7-2 to TRBJ2-2; 10 bases agree with TRBD2. Germline trimming cut 5 bases from V and 5 bases from J; bases unmatched to any gene: 5. The germline V gene encodes CDR1 SGHTA and CDR2 FQGNSA. The CDR3 is 15 residues long.

This chain joins TRBV28 and TRBJ1-2; a weak D match, TRBD1 (6 bases). The CDR3 runs 13 residues. From germline, CDR1 is MDHEN and CDR2 SYDVKM. Trimming shortened V by 7 bases and J by 7 bases, and 16 bases separated the two germline ends. CDR3 residues: CASTPNGGFGYTF. The CDR3 DNA reads TGTGCCAGCACCCCTAACGGGGGCTTTGGCTACACCTTC.

V is TRBV9 and J is TRBJ1-2; unclear D gene. V dropped 6 bases and J dropped 8 bases, with 14 bases sitting between them. The CDR3 extends over 12 amino acids. Germline values: CDR1 SGDLS, CDR2 YYNGEE. Here the CDR3 DNA reads TGTGCCAGCAACGGGGTGACAATCGGCTACACCTTC. Its translation is CASNGVTIGYTF. Based on the CDR3 plus reference TRBV9 and TRBJ1-2, the full variable domain is DSGVTQTPKHLITATGQRVTLRCSPRSGDLSVYWYQQSLDQGLQFLIQYYNGEERAKGNILERFSAQQFPDLHSELNLSSLELGDSALYFCASNGVTIGYTFGSGTRLTVV.

The J gene is TRBJ2-7, the V gene TRBV2; no clear D. The germline V gene encodes CDR1 SNHLY and CDR2 FYNNEI. Trimming removed 6 bases from V and 2 bases from J, with 11 bases in between. This CDR3 region has 13 residues. The CDR3 bases are TGTGCCAGCAGATGGACCGAAACCTACGAGCAGTACTTC. This gives the protein CASRWTETYEQYF.

V gene TRBV10-2 combines with J gene TRBJ2-2, with 10 positions matching TRBD1. CDR1 WSHSY and CDR2 SAAADI come from the germline V gene. The CDR3 has 14 residues. The ends lost 6 bases at V and 6 bases at J; junction bases unmatched: 4. CDR3 protein: CASRMTGGSGELFF. For the CDR3, the DNA is TGCGCCAGCAGAATGACAGGGGGCTCCGGGGAGCTGTTTTTT.

The chain links TRBV6-1 to TRBJ2-7; a weak D match, TRBD2 (5 bases). This CDR3 comprises 15 residues. Per germline, CDR1 MNHNS and CDR2 SASEGT. V lost 2 bases to trimming and J lost 0 bases, with 11 bases between them. The CDR3 nucleotides are TGTGCCAGCAGTGAAAGAAGCCGGGGCTCCTACGAGCAGTACTTC. It encodes CASSERSRGSYEQYF.

This clone was counted a few times. The chain couples TRBV13 to TRBJ1-2; no clear D gene. CDR3 length: 13 residues. The germline V gene has CDR1 PRHDT and CDR2 FYEKMQ (reference sequence). Trimming shortened V by 3 bases and J by 5 bases, and 10 bases separated the two germline ends. The CDR3 loop is CASSFPIVYGYTF. The CDR3 DNA reads TGTGCCAGCAGCTTCCCAATTGTTTATGGCTACACCTTC.

This chain joins TRBV28 and TRBJ2-2, with D unresolved. This CDR3 has 12 residues. Trimming removed 1 base from V and 7 bases from J, with 4 bases in between. Germline values: CDR1 MDHEN, CDR2 SYDVKM. In DNA form, the CDR3 reads TGTGCCAGCAGTTTATTCGACGGGGAGCTGTTTTTT. Protein: CASSLFDGELFF.